This T cell receptor beta chain appears in the sequencing data of a study of cytomegalovirus exposure and HLA in healthy donors. About the research overall: In terms of ancestry, the Caucasian-associated cluster contained 75% to 85% of the 300 to 400 genotyped donors. Overall study findings and caveats: A few of the chains that were CMV-associated were confirmed in vitro to be specific for CMV antigens.

PCR involved 60 Vbeta and 13 Jbeta primers. Source study methods: As a later analysis found, there were 70 million to 100 million unique TCR beta chains, of which some 9.9 million were shared. Produced via immunoSEQ multiplex PCR; TCRdb's table is partial and in-frame only. The V and J calls and clone size were taken over from that table, and D and trimming were inferred from the DNA. The sample carries fewer than 250,000 clones, roughly 84% recorded once. Sampled while nominally healthy, donors likely had unrecorded immune exposures. Notes on this clone: Its antigen is not identified.

The CDR3 runs to 13 residues. Germline V gives CDR1 MNHEY, CDR2 SMNVEV (reference sequence). V lost 8 bases to trimming and J lost 1 base, with 8 bases between them. The rearrangement joins TRBV27 to TRBJ1-4; D unclear. What was sequenced was PBMCs. The receptor was isolated from a human donor in good health. Here the CDR3 DNA reads TGTGCCAGCGGCATTTTAACTAATGAAAAACTGTTTTTT. The encoded protein is CASGILTNEKLFF.